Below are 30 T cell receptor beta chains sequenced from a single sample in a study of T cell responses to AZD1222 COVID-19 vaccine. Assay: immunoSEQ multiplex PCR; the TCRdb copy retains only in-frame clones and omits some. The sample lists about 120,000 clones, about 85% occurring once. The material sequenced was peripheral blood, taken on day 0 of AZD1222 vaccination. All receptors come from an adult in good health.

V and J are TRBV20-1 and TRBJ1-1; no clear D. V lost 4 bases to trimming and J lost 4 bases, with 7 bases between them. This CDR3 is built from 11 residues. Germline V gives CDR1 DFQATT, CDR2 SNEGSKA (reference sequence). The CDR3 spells CSAIAATEAFF. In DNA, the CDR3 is TGCAGTGCTATTGCGGCCACTGAAGCTTTCTTT.

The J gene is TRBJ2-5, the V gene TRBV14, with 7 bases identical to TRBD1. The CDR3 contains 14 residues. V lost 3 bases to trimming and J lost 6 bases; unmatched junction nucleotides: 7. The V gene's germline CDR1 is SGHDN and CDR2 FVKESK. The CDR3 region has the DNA TGTGCCAGCAGCCATATAACAGGGGATCAGACCCAGTACTTC. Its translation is CASSHITGDQTQYF.

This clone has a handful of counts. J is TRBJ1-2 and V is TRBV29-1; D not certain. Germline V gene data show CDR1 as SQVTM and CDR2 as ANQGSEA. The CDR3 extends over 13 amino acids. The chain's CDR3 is CAANWLVAYGYTF. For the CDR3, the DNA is TGCGCTGCCAATTGGCTCGTTGCCTATGGCTACACCTTC.

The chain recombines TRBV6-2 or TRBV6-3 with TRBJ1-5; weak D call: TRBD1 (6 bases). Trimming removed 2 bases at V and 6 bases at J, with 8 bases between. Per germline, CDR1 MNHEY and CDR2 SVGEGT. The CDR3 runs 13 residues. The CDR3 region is CASSYTRGQPQHF. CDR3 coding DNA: TGTGCCAGCAGTTACACCAGGGGTCAGCCCCAGCATTTT.

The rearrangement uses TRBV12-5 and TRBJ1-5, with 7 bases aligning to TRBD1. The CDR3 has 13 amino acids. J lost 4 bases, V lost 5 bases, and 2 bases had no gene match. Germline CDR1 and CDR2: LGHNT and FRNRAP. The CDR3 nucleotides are TGTGCTAGTGGTCCGACAGGGAATCAGCCCCAGCATTTT. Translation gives CASGPTGNQPQHF.

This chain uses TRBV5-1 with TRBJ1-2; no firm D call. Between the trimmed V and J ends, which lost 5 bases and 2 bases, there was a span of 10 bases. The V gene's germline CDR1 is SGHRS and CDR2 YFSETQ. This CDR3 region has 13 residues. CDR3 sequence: CASSVQNNYGYTF. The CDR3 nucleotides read TGCGCCAGCAGTGTTCAGAACAACTATGGCTACACCTTC.

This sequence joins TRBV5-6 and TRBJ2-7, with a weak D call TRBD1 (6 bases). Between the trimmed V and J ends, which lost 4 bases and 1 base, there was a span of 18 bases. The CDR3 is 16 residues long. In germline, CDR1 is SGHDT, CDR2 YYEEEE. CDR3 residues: CASSAPGADRSYEQYF. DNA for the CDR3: TGTGCCAGCAGCGCCCCCGGGGCGGACAGATCCTACGAGCAGTACTTC.

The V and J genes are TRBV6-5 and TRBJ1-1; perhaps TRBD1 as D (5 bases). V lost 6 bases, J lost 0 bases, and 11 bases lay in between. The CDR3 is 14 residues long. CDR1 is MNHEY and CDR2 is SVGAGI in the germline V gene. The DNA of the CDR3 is TGTGCCAGCAGCCTGGGACTCCTGAACACTGAAGCTTTCTTT. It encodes CASSLGLLNTEAFF.

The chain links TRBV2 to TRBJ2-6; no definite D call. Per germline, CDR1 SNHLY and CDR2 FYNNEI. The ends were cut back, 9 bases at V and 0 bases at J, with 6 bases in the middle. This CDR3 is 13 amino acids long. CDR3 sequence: CARRASGANVLTF. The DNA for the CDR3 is TGTGCCAGACGGGCCTCTGGGGCCAACGTCCTGACTTTC.

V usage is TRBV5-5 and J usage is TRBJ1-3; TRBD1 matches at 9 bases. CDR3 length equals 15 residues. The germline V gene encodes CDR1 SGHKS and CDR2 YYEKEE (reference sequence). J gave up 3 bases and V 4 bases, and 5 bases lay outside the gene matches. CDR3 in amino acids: CASSRQGEIGNTIYF. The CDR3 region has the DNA TGTGCCAGCAGCCGACAGGGGGAAATTGGAAACACCATATATTTT.

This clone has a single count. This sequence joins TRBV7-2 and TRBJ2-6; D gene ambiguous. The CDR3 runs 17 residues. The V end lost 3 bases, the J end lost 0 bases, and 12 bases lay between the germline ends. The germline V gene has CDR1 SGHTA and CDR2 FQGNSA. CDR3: CASSFSGSYSGANVLTF. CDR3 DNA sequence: TGTGCCAGCAGCTTCTCGGGCTCCTACTCTGGGGCCAACGTCCTGACTTTC.

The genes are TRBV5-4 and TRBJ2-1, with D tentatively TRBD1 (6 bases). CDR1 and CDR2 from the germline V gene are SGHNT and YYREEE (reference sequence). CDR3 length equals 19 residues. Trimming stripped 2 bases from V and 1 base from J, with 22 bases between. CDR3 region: CASSFLLITGTQSYNEQFF. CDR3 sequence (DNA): TGTGCCAGCAGCTTCCTTCTAATAACCGGGACACAATCCTACAATGAGCAGTTCTTC.

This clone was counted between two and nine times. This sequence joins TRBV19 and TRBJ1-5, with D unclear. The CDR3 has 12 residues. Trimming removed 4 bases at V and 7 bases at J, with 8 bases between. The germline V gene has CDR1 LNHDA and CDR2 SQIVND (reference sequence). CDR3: CASSNSRQPQHF. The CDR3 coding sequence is TGTGCCAGTAGTAATAGTAGACAGCCCCAGCATTTT.

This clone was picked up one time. Here the CDR3 reads CASSQRQGFGYGYTF. DNA for the CDR3: TGTGCCAGCAGTCAGCGACAGGGGTTCGGCTATGGCTACACCTTC. This chain uses TRBV25-1 with TRBJ1-2; the match to TRBD1 covers 8 bases. Germline CDR1 and CDR2: MGHDK and SYGVNS. The V segment lost 5 bases and the J segment 4 bases; nucleotides outside the gene matches: 9. The CDR3 runs to 15 residues.

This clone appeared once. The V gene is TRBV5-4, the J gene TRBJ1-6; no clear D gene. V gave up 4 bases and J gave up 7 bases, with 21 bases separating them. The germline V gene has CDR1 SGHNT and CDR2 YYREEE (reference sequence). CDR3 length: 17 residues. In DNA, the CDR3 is TGTGCCAGCAGCCGACTAAACCGTCCCGATGGGAATTCACCCCTCCACTTT. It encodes CASSRLNRPDGNSPLHF.

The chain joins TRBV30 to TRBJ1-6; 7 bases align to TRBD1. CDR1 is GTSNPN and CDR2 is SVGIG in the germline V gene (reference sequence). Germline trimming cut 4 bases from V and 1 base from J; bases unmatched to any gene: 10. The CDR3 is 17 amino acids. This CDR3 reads CAWTRGGAGSYNSPLHF. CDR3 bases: TGTGCCTGGACACGAGGGGGCGCGGGTTCCTATAATTCACCCCTCCACTTT.

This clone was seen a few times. The CDR3 is CASRRETGGRQPQHF. CDR3 in DNA: TGTGCCAGCAGGAGGGAGACAGGGGGCCGACAGCCCCAGCATTTT. The rearrangement uses TRBV6-5 and TRBJ1-5; 10 nucleotides agree with TRBD1. This CDR3 is 15 amino acids long. V shed 6 bases and J 7 bases; nucleotides not matched to a gene: 9. Germline assignment: CDR1 MNHEY and CDR2 SVGAGI.

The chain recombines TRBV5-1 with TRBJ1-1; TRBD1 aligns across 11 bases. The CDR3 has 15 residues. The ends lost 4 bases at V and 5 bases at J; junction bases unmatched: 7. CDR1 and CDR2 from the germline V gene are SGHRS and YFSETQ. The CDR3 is CASSRYGQGATEAFF. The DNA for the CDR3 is TGCGCCAGCAGCCGATACGGACAGGGGGCAACTGAAGCTTTCTTT.

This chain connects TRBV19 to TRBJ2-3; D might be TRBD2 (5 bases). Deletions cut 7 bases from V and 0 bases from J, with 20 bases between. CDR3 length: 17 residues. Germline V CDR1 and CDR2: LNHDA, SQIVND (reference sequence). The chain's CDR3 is CASTLVGLAPSTDTQYF. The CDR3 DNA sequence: TGTGCCAGTACCCTCGTCGGGCTAGCTCCTAGCACAGATACGCAGTATTTT.

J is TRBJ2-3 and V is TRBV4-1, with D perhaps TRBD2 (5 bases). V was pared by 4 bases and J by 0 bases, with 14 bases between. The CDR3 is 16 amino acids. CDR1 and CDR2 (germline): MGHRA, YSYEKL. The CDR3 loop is CASSRSGVGSTDTQYF. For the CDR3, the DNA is TGCGCCAGCAGCCGATCCGGGGTAGGAAGCACAGATACGCAGTATTTT.

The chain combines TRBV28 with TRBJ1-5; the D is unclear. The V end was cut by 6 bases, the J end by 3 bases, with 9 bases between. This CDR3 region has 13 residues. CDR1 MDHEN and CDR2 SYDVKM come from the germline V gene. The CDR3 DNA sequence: TGTGCCAGCAGGGGGATGCACAATCAGCCCCAGCATTTT. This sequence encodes CASRGMHNQPQHF.

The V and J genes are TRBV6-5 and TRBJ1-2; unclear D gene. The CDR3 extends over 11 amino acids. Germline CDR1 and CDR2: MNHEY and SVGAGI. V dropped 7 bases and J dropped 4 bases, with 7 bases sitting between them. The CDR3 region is CASTGGYGYTF. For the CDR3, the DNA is TGTGCCAGCACCGGAGGCTATGGCTACACCTTC.

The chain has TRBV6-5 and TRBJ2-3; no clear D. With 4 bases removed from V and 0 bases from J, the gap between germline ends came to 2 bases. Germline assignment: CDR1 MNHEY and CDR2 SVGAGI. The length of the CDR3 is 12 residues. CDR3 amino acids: CASSSSTDTQYF. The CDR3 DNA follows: TGTGCCAGCAGTTCCAGCACAGATACGCAGTATTTT.

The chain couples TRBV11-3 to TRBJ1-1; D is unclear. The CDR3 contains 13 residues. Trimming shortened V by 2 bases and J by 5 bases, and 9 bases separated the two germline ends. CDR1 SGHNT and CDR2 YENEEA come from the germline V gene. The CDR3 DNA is TGTGCCAGCAGCTTATACCAGAATACTGAAGCTTTCTTT. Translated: CASSLYQNTEAFF.

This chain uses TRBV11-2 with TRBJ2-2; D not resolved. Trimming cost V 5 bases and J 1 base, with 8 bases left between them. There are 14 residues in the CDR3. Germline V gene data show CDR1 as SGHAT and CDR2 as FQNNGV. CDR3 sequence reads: CASSLSRNTGELFF. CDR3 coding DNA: TGTGCCAGCAGCCTTTCTAGGAACACCGGGGAGCTGTTTTTT.

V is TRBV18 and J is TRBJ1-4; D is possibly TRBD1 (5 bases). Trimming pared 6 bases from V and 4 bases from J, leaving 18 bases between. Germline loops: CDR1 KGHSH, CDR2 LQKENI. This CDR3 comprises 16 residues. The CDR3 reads CASSPRPGAHNEKLFF. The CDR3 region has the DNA TGTGCCAGCTCTCCCCGCCCCGGGGCCCATAATGAAAAACTGTTTTTT.

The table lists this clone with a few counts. CDR3 nucleotides: TGTGCCAGCAGCCCAGGGGTCTCCTACGAGCAGTACTTC. This encodes CASSPGVSYEQYF. The rearrangement links TRBV7-2 to TRBJ2-7, with a weak D call TRBD1 (6 bases). This CDR3 is 13 amino acids long. CDR1 is SGHTA and CDR2 is FQGNSA in the germline V gene. Trimming took 5 bases from V and 0 from J, leaving 8 bases between them.

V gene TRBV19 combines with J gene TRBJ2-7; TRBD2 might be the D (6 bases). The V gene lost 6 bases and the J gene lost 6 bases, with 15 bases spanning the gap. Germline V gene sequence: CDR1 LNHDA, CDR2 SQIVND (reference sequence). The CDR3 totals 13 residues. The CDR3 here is CASSIGPEGEQYF. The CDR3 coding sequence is TGTGCCAGTAGCATCGGACCGGAGGGCGAGCAGTACTTC.

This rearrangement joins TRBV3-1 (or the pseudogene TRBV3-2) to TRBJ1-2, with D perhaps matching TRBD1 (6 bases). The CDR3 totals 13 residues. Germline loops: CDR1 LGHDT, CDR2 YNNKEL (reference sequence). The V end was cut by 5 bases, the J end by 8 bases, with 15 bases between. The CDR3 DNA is TGTGCCAGCAGCTTTTCAGGGGCTGGAGGCTACACCTTC. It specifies CASSFSGAGGYTF.

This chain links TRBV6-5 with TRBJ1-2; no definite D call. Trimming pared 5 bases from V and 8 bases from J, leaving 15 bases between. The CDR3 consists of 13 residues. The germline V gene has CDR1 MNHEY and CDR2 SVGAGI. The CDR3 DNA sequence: TGTGCCAGCAGTATCGGGCCTACCGTCGGCTACACCTTC. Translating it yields CASSIGPTVGYTF.